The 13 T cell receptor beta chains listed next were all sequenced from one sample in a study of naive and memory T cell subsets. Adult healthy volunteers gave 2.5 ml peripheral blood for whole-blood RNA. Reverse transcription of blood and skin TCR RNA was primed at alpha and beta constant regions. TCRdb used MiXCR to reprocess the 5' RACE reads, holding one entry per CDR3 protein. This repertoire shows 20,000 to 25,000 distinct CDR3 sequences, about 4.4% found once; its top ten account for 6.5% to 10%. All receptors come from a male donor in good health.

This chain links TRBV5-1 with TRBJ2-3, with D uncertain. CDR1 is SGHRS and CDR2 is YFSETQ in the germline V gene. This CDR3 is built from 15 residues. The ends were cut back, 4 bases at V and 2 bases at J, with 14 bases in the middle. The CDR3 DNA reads TGCGCCAGCAGCCTCGTCTCCGGCCCCACAGATACGCAGTATTTT. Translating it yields CASSLVSGPTDTQYF.

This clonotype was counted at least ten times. Here the CDR3 DNA reads TGCGCCAGCAGAACTAGCGGGAGCACAGATACGCAGTATTTT. Protein sequence: CASRTSGSTDTQYF. The chain is built from TRBV5-1 and TRBJ2-3; 9 bases are a match to TRBD2. CDR3 length: 14 residues. From germline, CDR1 is SGHRS and CDR2 YFSETQ. The junction had 1 base not matched to a gene; V was cut back by 5 bases and J by 0 bases.

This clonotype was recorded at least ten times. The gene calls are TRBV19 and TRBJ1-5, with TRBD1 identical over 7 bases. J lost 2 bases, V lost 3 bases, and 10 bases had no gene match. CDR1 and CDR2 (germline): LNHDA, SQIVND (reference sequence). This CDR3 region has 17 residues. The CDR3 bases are TGTGCCAGTAGTATTGGGAGACAGGGCTTGGGCAATCAGCCCCAGCATTTT. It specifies CASSIGRQGLGNQPQHF.

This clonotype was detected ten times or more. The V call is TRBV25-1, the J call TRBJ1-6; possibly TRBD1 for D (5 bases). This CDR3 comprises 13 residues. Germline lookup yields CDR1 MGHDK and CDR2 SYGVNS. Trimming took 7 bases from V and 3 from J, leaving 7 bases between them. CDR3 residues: CASIDSYNSPLHF. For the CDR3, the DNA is TGTGCCAGCATAGACAGCTATAATTCACCCCTCCACTTT.

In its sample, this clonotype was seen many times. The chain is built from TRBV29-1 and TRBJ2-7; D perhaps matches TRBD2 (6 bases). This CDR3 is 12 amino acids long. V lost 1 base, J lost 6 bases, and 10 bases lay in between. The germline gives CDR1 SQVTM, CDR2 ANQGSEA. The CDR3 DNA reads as TGCAGCGTTGAAGGCGGGACGGGCGAGCAGTACTTC. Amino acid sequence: CSVEGGTGEQYF.

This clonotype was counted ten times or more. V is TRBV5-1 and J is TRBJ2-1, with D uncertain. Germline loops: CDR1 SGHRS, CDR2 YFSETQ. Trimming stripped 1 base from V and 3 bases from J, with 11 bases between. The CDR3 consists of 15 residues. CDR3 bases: TGCGCCAGCAGCTTGAGGGCAGTGATCTACAATGAGCAGTTCTTC. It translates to CASSLRAVIYNEQFF. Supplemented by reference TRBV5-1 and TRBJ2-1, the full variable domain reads KAGVTQTPRYLIKTRGQQVTLSCSPISGHRSVSWYQQTPGQGLQFLFEYFSETQRNKGNFPGRFSGRQFSNSRSEMNVSTLELGDSALYLCASSLRAVIYNEQFFGPGTRLTVL.

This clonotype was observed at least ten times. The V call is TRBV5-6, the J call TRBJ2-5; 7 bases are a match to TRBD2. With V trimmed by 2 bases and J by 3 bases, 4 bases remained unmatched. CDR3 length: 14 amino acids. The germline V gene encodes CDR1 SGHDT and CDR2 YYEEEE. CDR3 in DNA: TGTGCCAGCAGCTTACGGGGGGTGAAAGAGACCCAGTACTTC. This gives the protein CASSLRGVKETQYF.

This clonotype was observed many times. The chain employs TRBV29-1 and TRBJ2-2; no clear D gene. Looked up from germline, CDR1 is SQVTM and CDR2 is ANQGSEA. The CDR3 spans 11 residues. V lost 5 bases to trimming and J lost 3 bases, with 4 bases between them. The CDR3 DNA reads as TGCAGCGTTAGATACACCGGGGAGCTGTTTTTT. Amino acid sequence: CSVRYTGELFF.

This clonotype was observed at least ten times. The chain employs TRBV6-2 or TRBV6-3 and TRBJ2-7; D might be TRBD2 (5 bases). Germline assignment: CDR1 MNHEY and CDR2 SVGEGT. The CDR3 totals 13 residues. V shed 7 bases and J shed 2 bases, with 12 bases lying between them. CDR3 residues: CASTLFGAYEQYF. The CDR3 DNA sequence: TGTGCCAGCACCCTATTCGGGGCCTACGAGCAGTACTTC.

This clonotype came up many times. The CDR3 here is CASSQQGLGGPETQYF. In DNA form, the CDR3 reads TGCGCCAGCAGCCAACAAGGACTCGGAGGGCCAGAGACCCAGTACTTC. The chain links TRBV4-1 to TRBJ2-5, with TRBD2 as a possible D gene (6 bases). Trimming pared 2 bases from V and 4 bases from J, leaving 17 bases between. The CDR3 sequence is 16 residues long. CDR1 is MGHRA and CDR2 is YSYEKL in the germline V gene.

The CDR3 sequence is CASSQYGGLAGDQETQYF. CDR3 in DNA: TGTGCCAGCAGTCAATACGGCGGACTAGCGGGGGACCAAGAGACCCAGTACTTC. The chain combines TRBV6-9 with TRBJ2-5; 13 bases agree with TRBD2. V lost 5 bases and J lost 0; bases outside the gene matches: 9. This CDR3 contains 18 residues. Germline assignment: CDR1 MNHGY and CDR2 SVAAGI.

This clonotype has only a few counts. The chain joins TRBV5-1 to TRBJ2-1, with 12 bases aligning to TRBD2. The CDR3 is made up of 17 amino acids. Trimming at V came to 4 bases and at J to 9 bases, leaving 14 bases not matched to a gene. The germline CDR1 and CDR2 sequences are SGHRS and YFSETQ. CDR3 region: CASSARLAGDFRREQFF. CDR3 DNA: TGCGCCAGCAGCGCCAGACTAGCGGGAGACTTCCGTCGTGAGCAGTTCTTC.

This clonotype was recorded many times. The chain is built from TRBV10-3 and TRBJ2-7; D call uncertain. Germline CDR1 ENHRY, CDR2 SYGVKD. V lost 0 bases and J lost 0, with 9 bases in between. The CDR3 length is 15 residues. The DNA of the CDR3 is TGTGCCATCAGTGAGTCCGCAGATAGCTCCTACGAGCAGTACTTC. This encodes CAISESADSSYEQYF.